This T cell receptor (beta chain) was retrieved from a study of T cell repertoires in cytomegalovirus infection. The CDR3 covers 15 residues. Per the germline V gene, CDR1 is SNHLY and CDR2 is FYNNEI. Trimming cost V 5 bases and J 6 bases, with 17 bases left between them. TCRdb re-called the reads through MiXCR, storing one row per CDR3 protein. The sample lists 750,000 to 900,000 distinct CDR3 sequences, 25% to 35% occurring once. A note on this clonotype: Its antigen is unknown.

The input for sequencing was cultured CD8+ T cells from PBMCs, taken from culture after CMV antigen stimulation. The sequence was collected from a human donor in good health (CMV status not recorded). Some clones in this sample may be carry-over from other donors' samples. This rearrangement joins TRBV2 to TRBJ1-5; tentative D call: TRBD1 (5 bases). The CDR3 is CASSQSRDVSQPQHF. The DNA for the CDR3 is TGTGCCAGCAGTCAGTCCAGGGACGTCAGTCAGCCCCAGCATTTT.